This is a list of T cell receptor beta chains from one sample in a study of blood T cell repertoires in COVID-19. Only in-frame clones appear in the TCRdb table, and some are missing; sequencing was by immunoSEQ multiplex PCR. The data hold approximately 100,000 clones, with 75% to 95% observed a single time. Sequencing was done on a sample of peripheral blood. The receptor set was obtained from a human donor in a cohort sampled during active COVID-19. Each CDR3 is given with its conserved first and last residue.

j_gene	v_gene	CDR3aa
TRBJ1-2	TRBV5-1	CASRPPGQSYGYTF
TRBJ2-7	TRBV27	CASSTTGGNYEQYF
TRBJ2-3	TRBV2	CASSTPRNTPSGEMRVTDTQYF
TRBJ2-4	TRBV6-2/TRBV6-3	CASSPRGLAGGRAKNIQYF
TRBJ2-1	TRBV10-3	CAISDSLAGGPTGEQFF
TRBJ2-1	TRBV3-1/TRBV3-2	CASSQVRRAENYNEQFF
TRBJ2-3	TRBV6-5	CASSPLAGGTDTQYF
TRBJ2-3	TRBV7-9	CASSLGLAGRTDTQYF
TRBJ1-2	TRBV19	CASSIGTGKLYGYTF
TRBJ2-5	TRBV4-3	CASSQELAGGPDYKTQYF
TRBJ1-2	TRBV6-5	CASSSRQGSGGYTF
TRBJ1-4	TRBV18	CASSPDIGDRGEKLFF
TRBJ2-7	TRBV7-9	CASSLEDRYFADGEYEQYF
TRBJ2-1	TRBV11-2	CASSPRAGGHNEQFF
TRBJ1-2	TRBV18	CASSPRGGYGYTF
TRBJ2-3	TRBV5-1	CASSLAGGEDTQYF
TRBJ1-6	TRBV5-1	CASSPGQGYSPLHF
TRBJ2-5	TRBV28	CASTIRGGGRGGETQYF
TRBJ1-1	TRBV10-2	CASSELQARETEAFF
TRBJ1-1	TRBV27	CASSLLRGNTEAFF
TRBJ2-1	TRBV6-2/TRBV6-3	CASSFGLAGTYNEQFF
TRBJ2-7	TRBV14	CASSPRPTQTQSYEQYF